This section outlines one T cell receptor beta chain sequence together with its context. These data belong to a study of blood T cells in healthy people across ages. Combining a sample-barcoded 5' primer with a J-beta primer mix, a second PCR ran for 7 to 11 cycles. TCRdb passed the 5' RACE reads through MiXCR, listing each CDR3 protein once. Of 900,000 to 950,000 distinct CDR3 sequences in the sample, just under 30% were seen once. CDR1 SGHDT and CDR2 YYEEEE come from the germline V gene. The ends were cut back, 0 bases at V and 8 bases at J, with 11 bases in the middle. This CDR3 has 14 residues. These data were also reused for a study on T cells of mothers and their children.

Sequencing was performed on blood. This TCR came from a woman in her thirties or forties in good health. The V gene is TRBV5-6, the J gene TRBJ1-4, with a weak D call TRBD1 (6 bases). The chain's CDR3 is CASSLGPGVEKLFF. The CDR3 coding sequence is TGTGCCAGCAGCTTGGGTCCAGGGGTCGAAAAACTGTTTTTT.